This T cell receptor beta chain was documented in a study of cytomegalovirus exposure and HLA in healthy donors. On this clone itself: Its specificity is unknown.

The PCR had 60 Vbeta and 13 Jbeta primers. Sequencing was performed with immunoSEQ multiplex PCR; in TCRdb, only in-frame clones are kept and a portion is missing. The sample table includes over 75,000 clones. There are 15 residues in the CDR3. Germline values: CDR1 MNHEY, CDR2 SVGAGI. Trimming removed 0 bases at V and 2 bases at J, with 11 bases between. Whole-study findings and limits: Among the most significant clusters, several appeared linked to common viral pathogens in a later analysis. Cytomegalovirus association was assigned to more than 150 TCR beta chains.

The source is a man in his forties or fifties in good health and CMV-seronegative. This sequence joins TRBV6-5 and TRBJ2-7; D is perhaps TRBD2 (5 bases). The specimen was PBMCs. This CDR3 reads CASSYSISGTYEQYF. The CDR3 nucleotides are TGTGCCAGCAGTTACTCGATATCGGGGACCTACGAGCAGTACTTC.